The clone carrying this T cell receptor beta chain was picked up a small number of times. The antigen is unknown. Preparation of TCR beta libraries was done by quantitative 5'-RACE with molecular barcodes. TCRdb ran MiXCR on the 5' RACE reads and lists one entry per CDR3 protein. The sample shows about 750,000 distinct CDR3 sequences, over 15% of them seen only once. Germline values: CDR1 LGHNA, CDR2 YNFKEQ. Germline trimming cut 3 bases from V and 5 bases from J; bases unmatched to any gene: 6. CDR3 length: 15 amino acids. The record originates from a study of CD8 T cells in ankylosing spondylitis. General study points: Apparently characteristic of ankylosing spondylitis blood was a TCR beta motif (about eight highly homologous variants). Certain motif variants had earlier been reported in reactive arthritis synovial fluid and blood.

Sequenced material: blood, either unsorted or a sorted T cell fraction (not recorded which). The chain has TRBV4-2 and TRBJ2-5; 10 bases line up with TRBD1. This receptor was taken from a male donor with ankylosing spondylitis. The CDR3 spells CASSHPDRGLETQYF. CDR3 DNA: TGTGCCAGCAGCCATCCCGACAGGGGGCTGGAGACCCAGTACTTC.